The TCR beta chain described here comes from a study of blood T cell repertoires in COVID-19. Study at large: There were acute and convalescent COVID-19 samples, and they came from the United States, Italy and Spain. PBMCs, B-cell-depleted T cells, or T cells provided the cDNA or gDNA that made up the material.

In the original processing: For nucleated cells, counts were estimated from reference gene primer amplification. Produced via immunoSEQ multiplex PCR; TCRdb's table is partial and in-frame only. V, J and clone size were drawn from that table, and D and trimming were deduced from the DNA. The data show more than 120,000 clones, 88% seen once. This CDR3 contains 13 residues. The V end was cut by 10 bases, the J end by 0 bases, with 13 bases between. Germline V lookup: CDR1 MNHEY, CDR2 SMNVEV (reference sequence). This sequence joins TRBV27 and TRBJ2-7, with D maybe TRBD2 (7 bases). This sequence was found in a human donor in a cohort sampled during active COVID-19. Sequenced sample: peripheral blood. CDR3 protein: CATRGLSSYEQYF. The CDR3 bases are TGTGCCACGCGGGGGCTGAGCTCCTACGAGCAGTACTTC.